A single sample gave rise to the 31 T cell receptor beta chains below, sequenced in a study of response to subunit inactivated influenza vaccine. TCRdb itself ran the RT-PCR reads through MiXCR, one entry per CDR3 protein. The sample yields more than 550,000 distinct CDR3 sequences, roughly 12% seen once. The specimen comprised PBMCs from blood, sampled on the day of vaccination. These receptors were taken from a man aged 50 or older who received an inactivated influenza vaccine.

This clonotype has ten or more counts. V usage is TRBV20-1 and J usage is TRBJ1-5; tentatively, D is TRBD1 (5 bases). The CDR3 is made up of 13 amino acids. The V end lost 8 bases, the J end lost 1 base, and 12 bases lay between the germline ends. The germline V gene encodes CDR1 DFQATT and CDR2 SNEGSKA (reference sequence). The CDR3 loop reads CSSSRDSNQPQHF. DNA of the CDR3: TGCAGTTCCTCCCGGGACAGCAATCAGCCCCAGCATTTT.

The chain uses TRBV5-1 and TRBJ2-7; TRBD2 aligns across 11 bases. V shed 0 bases and J 3 bases; nucleotides not matched to a gene: 11. Germline CDR1 is SGHRS and CDR2 is YFSETQ. The CDR3 extends over 18 amino acids. This chain's CDR3 is CASSLGLILAGEFYEQYF. Here the CDR3 DNA reads TGCGCCAGCAGCTTGGGACTAATACTAGCGGGAGAGTTCTACGAGCAGTACTTC.

This clonotype appeared many times. The chain combines TRBV12-3 or TRBV12-4 with TRBJ1-4; 8 bases agree with TRBD1. The CDR3 spans 14 residues. With 6 bases clipped from V and 3 bases from J, the junction kept 3 bases outside the gene matches. The CDR3 spells CASRPTGANEKLFF. The DNA for the CDR3 is TGTGCCAGCAGGCCGACAGGGGCTAATGAAAAACTGTTTTTT.

This clonotype was detected many times. This rearrangement joins TRBV7-2 to TRBJ2-2, with a possible D match to TRBD1 (5 bases). The CDR3 consists of 17 residues. Deletions cut 1 base from V and 3 bases from J, with 15 bases between. The germline gives CDR1 SGHTA, CDR2 FQGNSA. The CDR3 sequence is CASSLGGVRQYTGELFF. The CDR3 DNA sequence: TGTGCCAGCAGCTTAGGGGGCGTCCGACAATACACCGGGGAGCTGTTTTTT.

The chain has TRBV20-1 and TRBJ1-2; 7 nucleotides align to TRBD1. Germline values: CDR1 DFQATT, CDR2 SNEGSKA (reference sequence). J was trimmed by 8 bases and V by 5 bases; bases with no gene match: 5. The CDR3 runs to 11 residues. CDR3 sequence reads: CSAPNRGGYTF. The CDR3 DNA follows: TGCAGTGCTCCCAACAGGGGAGGCTACACCTTC.

This clonotype was seen ten or more times. CDR3 DNA: TGTGCCAGCAGCTTGTGGCGGCAGAACACCGGGGAGCTGTTTTTT. Residues: CASSLWRQNTGELFF. This chain connects TRBV7-2 to TRBJ2-2, with no clear D. The germline V and J ends were trimmed by 3 bases and 1 base, with 9 bases remaining between them. Germline loops: CDR1 SGHTA, CDR2 FQGNSA. The CDR3 extends over 15 amino acids.

In its sample, this clonotype was seen many times. V is TRBV7-9 and J is TRBJ2-5; no firm D call. Looked up from germline, CDR1 is SEHNR and CDR2 is FQNEAQ (reference sequence). V lost 5 bases, J lost 0 bases, and 7 bases lay in between. The CDR3 has 13 residues. Here the CDR3 reads CASSRTHQETQYF. In DNA form, the CDR3 reads TGTGCCAGCAGCCGTACGCACCAAGAGACCCAGTACTTC.

The V gene is TRBV6-2 or TRBV6-3, the J gene TRBJ1-1; possible D gene TRBD1, 5 bases. The CDR3 consists of 13 residues. Trimming stripped 5 bases from V and 2 bases from J, with 9 bases between. Germline V gives CDR1 MNHEY, CDR2 SVGEGT. CDR3 sequence: CASSTTGNTEAFF. DNA for the CDR3: TGTGCCAGCAGTACAACAGGCAACACTGAAGCTTTCTTT.

This clonotype showed up just a few times. V usage is TRBV29-1 and J usage is TRBJ1-6; tentative D call: TRBD1 (5 bases). V was cut by 6 bases and J by 7 bases, with 13 bases left in between. The germline V gene has CDR1 SQVTM and CDR2 ANQGSEA. CDR3 length: 13 amino acids. CDR3 loop: CSVLLGENSPLHF. The DNA for the CDR3 is TGCAGCGTCCTTCTAGGGGAGAATTCACCCCTCCACTTT.

The sample holds a few counts of this clonotype. This chain uses TRBV12-3 or TRBV12-4 with TRBJ2-5; 11 positions agree with TRBD2. Trimming at V came to 6 bases and at J to 6 bases, leaving 9 bases not matched to a gene. The CDR3 consists of 15 residues. The CDR3 nucleotides read TGTGCCAGCAGGAATAGCGGGGGGGCTTTGAAGACCCAGTACTTC. This gives the protein CASRNSGGALKTQYF.

The sample holds a few counts of this clonotype. The chain links TRBV4-2 to TRBJ2-7; 9 nucleotides align to TRBD2. The CDR3 is 18 residues long. J gave up 0 bases and V 3 bases, and 12 bases lay outside the gene matches. In germline, CDR1 is LGHNA, CDR2 YNFKEQ. The CDR3 DNA reads as TGTGCCAGCAGCCATGTTCCGGGACTAGCTTTCGACTCCTACGAGCAGTACTTC. Its translation: CASSHVPGLAFDSYEQYF.

There are a few counts of this clonotype. The V gene is TRBV7-8, the J gene TRBJ2-2; 12 bases match TRBD2. Germline CDR1 is SGHVS and CDR2 is FQNEAQ. V dropped 4 bases and J dropped 1; count of bases not matched to a gene: 7. This CDR3 has 18 amino acids. The CDR3 nucleotides are TGTGCCAGCAGCTCGATACTAGCGGGAGGTCTGAACACCGGGGAGCTGTTTTTT. Translation gives CASSSILAGGLNTGELFF.

The V call is TRBV7-2, the J call TRBJ2-5, with a possible D match to TRBD2 (6 bases). The V and J ends lost 3 bases and 5 bases respectively, with 13 bases between them. CDR3 length equals 14 residues. CDR1 SGHTA and CDR2 FQGNSA come from the germline V gene. The CDR3 loop reads CASSFTGAGETQYF. The CDR3, as DNA: TGTGCCAGCAGCTTCACGGGAGCTGGCGAGACCCAGTACTTC.

This clonotype was counted at least ten times. The chain carries TRBV7-9 and TRBJ1-1; D gene ambiguous. This CDR3 comprises 15 residues. Between the trimmed V and J ends, which lost 4 bases and 2 bases, there was a span of 14 bases. Germline V lookup: CDR1 SEHNR, CDR2 FQNEAQ (reference sequence). As DNA, the CDR3 is TGTGCCAGCAGCTACTACAGTACTTCTAACACTGAAGCTTTCTTT. Translation: CASSYYSTSNTEAFF.

The sample holds a few counts of this clonotype. V and J are TRBV5-1 and TRBJ1-1; D uncertain. This CDR3 spans 13 amino acids. CDR1 and CDR2 from the germline V gene are SGHRS and YFSETQ. Trimming pared 3 bases from V and 6 bases from J, leaving 12 bases between. The CDR3 loop is CASSWSGVAEAFF. The CDR3, as DNA: TGCGCCAGCAGCTGGTCAGGCGTGGCTGAAGCTTTCTTT. The full variable domain, completed using reference TRBV5-1 and TRBJ1-1, is KAGVTQTPRYLIKTRGQQVTLSCSPISGHRSVSWYQQTPGQGLQFLFEYFSETQRNKGNFPGRFSGRQFSNSRSEMNVSTLELGDSALYLCASSWSGVAEAFFGQGTRLTVV.

This clonotype occurred many times. This rearrangement joins TRBV7-8 to TRBJ2-1; the D is unclear. The CDR3 contains 14 residues. The V end lost 3 bases, the J end lost 8 bases, and 14 bases lay between the germline ends. The germline V gene has CDR1 SGHVS and CDR2 FQNEAQ. The CDR3 here is CASSFWVRRDEQFF. DNA for the CDR3: TGTGCCAGCAGCTTTTGGGTACGGAGAGATGAGCAGTTCTTC. Looking up the rest from reference TRBV7-8 and TRBJ2-1 gives the full variable domain: GAGVSQSPRYKVAKRGQDVALRCDPISGHVSLFWYQQALGQGPEFLTYFQNEAQLDKSGLPSDRFFAERPEGSVSTLKIQRTQQEDSAVYLCASSFWVRRDEQFFGPGTRLTVL.

Many counts were recorded for this clonotype. The V call is TRBV20-1, the J call TRBJ1-3; 7 bases align to TRBD1. J gave up 3 bases and V 0 bases, and 11 bases lay outside the gene matches. In germline, CDR1 is DFQATT, CDR2 SNEGSKA (reference sequence). This CDR3 is 17 amino acids long. DNA for the CDR3: TGCAGTGCTAGAGATAGCCGCCCGACAGGGAGTGGAAACACCATATATTTT. It specifies CSARDSRPTGSGNTIYF.

At least ten counts were recorded for this clonotype. V and J are TRBV20-1 and TRBJ2-5; weak D call: TRBD1 (5 bases). V gave up 1 base and J gave up 1 base, with 10 bases separating them. The CDR3 extends over 14 amino acids. Germline CDR1 reads DFQATT; CDR2 reads SNEGSKA (reference sequence). Here the CDR3 reads CSARVSRAQETQYF. Written as DNA, the CDR3 is TGCAGTGCTAGAGTGAGCAGGGCCCAAGAGACCCAGTACTTC.

The table lists this clonotype with a few counts. This rearrangement joins TRBV20-1 to TRBJ2-1; 7 bases fit TRBD2. V shed 5 bases, J shed 0 bases, and the junction held 7 bases outside the gene matches. The CDR3 contains 15 residues. The germline gives CDR1 DFQATT, CDR2 SNEGSKA (reference sequence). The CDR3 protein is CSASRAGSSYNEQFF. The CDR3 DNA follows: TGCAGTGCTTCACGAGCGGGGAGCTCCTACAATGAGCAGTTCTTC.

V and J are TRBV9 and TRBJ1-5, with 8 bases lining up with TRBD1. Germline-derived CDR1 and CDR2 are SGDLS and YYNGEE. With 0 bases clipped from V and 6 bases from J, the junction kept 11 bases outside the gene matches. CDR3 length: 17 residues. This CDR3 reads CASSVGPRDRKLQPQHF. The CDR3 nucleotides are TGTGCCAGCAGCGTAGGGCCCCGGGACAGGAAGCTTCAGCCCCAGCATTTT.

This clonotype has just a few counts. The rearrangement links TRBV20-1 to TRBJ1-2; D may be TRBD1 (6 bases). Germline CDR1 and CDR2: DFQATT and SNEGSKA (reference sequence). CDR3 size: 14 residues. The CDR3, as DNA: TGCAGCACATTCCGTGGGACACCGCGCGAAGGCTACACCTTC. Its translation is CSTFRGTPREGYTF.

The rearrangement joins TRBV20-1 to TRBJ2-7; D is ambiguous. Germline assignment: CDR1 DFQATT and CDR2 SNEGSKA (reference sequence). V was cut by 5 bases and J by 3 bases, with 11 bases left in between. The CDR3 has 12 amino acids. CDR3 sequence reads: CSAPQFGYEQYF. DNA of the CDR3: TGCAGTGCTCCTCAATTCGGCTACGAGCAGTACTTC.

This chain links TRBV6-1 with TRBJ2-3; possibly TRBD2 for D (6 bases). Germline V lookup: CDR1 MNHNS, CDR2 SASEGT. V dropped 8 bases and J dropped 6 bases, with 18 bases sitting between them. The CDR3 is 14 amino acids. CDR3 sequence reads: CASYPLGSTDTQYF. The CDR3 region has the DNA TGTGCCAGCTACCCACTCGGGAGTACGGATACGCAGTATTTT.

This clonotype came up a few times. The chain combines TRBV3-1 with TRBJ2-5; 7 bases fit TRBD2. Germline values: CDR1 LGHDT, CDR2 YNNKEL (reference sequence). The CDR3 has 13 amino acids. J was trimmed by 7 bases and V by 3 bases; bases with no gene match: 5. In DNA form, the CDR3 reads TGTGCCAGCAGCCAGAGACTAGCTGGGACCCAGTACTTC. Its translation is CASSQRLAGTQYF.

This clonotype was counted a few times. V and J are TRBV3-1 and TRBJ2-3; 9 bases agree with TRBD2. The V segment lost 4 bases and the J segment 15 bases; nucleotides outside the gene matches: 20. Germline V CDR1 and CDR2: LGHDT, YNNKEL (reference sequence). CDR3 length equals 16 residues. The CDR3 sequence: CASSPLKGREGQSIYF. DNA for the CDR3: TGTGCCAGCAGCCCACTCAAAGGGCGGGAGGGCCAGTCTATCTATTTT.

This clonotype was detected a few times. This chain connects TRBV28 to TRBJ2-4; 9 positions agree with TRBD2. CDR3 length: 15 amino acids. Per germline, CDR1 MDHEN and CDR2 SYDVKM. The J segment lost 9 bases and the V segment lost 6 bases, leaving 12 bases of the junction unmatched. For the CDR3, the DNA is TGTGCCAGCAGGAGGACTAGCGCTCTTCAAAGCATTCAGTACTTC. Residues: CASRRTSALQSIQYF.

The table lists this clonotype with many counts. The chain combines TRBV29-1 with TRBJ2-7, with 13 bases matching TRBD2. The CDR3 length is 13 residues. CDR1 is SQVTM and CDR2 is ANQGSEA in the germline V gene. The junction had 10 bases not matched to a gene; V was cut back by 6 bases and J by 11 bases. CDR3 coding DNA: TGCAGCGTCCACACTAGCGGGAGGGCTAGGGAGTACTTC. Translating gives CSVHTSGRAREYF.

This clonotype was counted at least ten times. The rearrangement joins TRBV2 to TRBJ2-7; D might be TRBD2 (5 bases). This CDR3 contains 12 residues. The ends were cut back, 6 bases at V and 2 bases at J, with 8 bases in the middle. CDR1 and CDR2 from the germline V gene are SNHLY and FYNNEI. The CDR3 spells CASSQLAYEQYF. The CDR3 DNA sequence: TGTGCCAGCAGCCAACTAGCCTACGAGCAGTACTTC.

The chain combines TRBV12-3 or TRBV12-4 with TRBJ2-3, with D unclear. The CDR3 covers 13 residues. Trimming cost V 7 bases and J 2 bases, with 10 bases left between them. In nucleotides, the CDR3 is TGTGCCAGCATAGAAGGATTCACAGATACGCAGTATTTT. Protein product: CASIEGFTDTQYF.

This clonotype was seen more than once but under ten times. This chain uses TRBV5-5 with TRBJ2-5; D is unresolved. The V and J ends lost 4 bases and 3 bases respectively, with 16 bases between them. The length of the CDR3 is 15 residues. Germline V gene lookup returns CDR1 SGHKS and CDR2 YYEKEE (reference sequence). DNA of the CDR3: TGTGCCAGCAGCACGCAACCCATTCAGAAAGAGACCCAGTACTTC. This codes for CASSTQPIQKETQYF.

A few counts support this clonotype. V usage is TRBV29-1 and J usage is TRBJ1-2; D ambiguous. This CDR3 contains 12 residues. V was cut by 7 bases and J by 5 bases, with 14 bases left in between. Germline V gives CDR1 SQVTM, CDR2 ANQGSEA. The CDR3 region has the DNA TGCAGCGCCCGTGATCGGTATTATGGCTACACCTTC. This codes for CSARDRYYGYTF.